This TCR beta chain derives from a study of cytomegalovirus exposure and HLA in healthy donors. Points from the study as a whole: In presence/absence analyses, roughly uniform sequencing depth across donors was assumed. Most TCR sequences proved rare, with some public TCRs found in many donors. In an earlier analysis, most TCR beta V segments were productive about 87% or about 30% of the time. TCR beta chains numbering more than 150 were designated cytomegalovirus-associated.

A multiplex PCR was run with 60 Vbeta primers and 13 Jbeta primers. Profiling relied on immunoSEQ multiplex PCR, and the TCRdb table lists in-frame clones only, not all of them. The table has fewer than 180,000 clones, approximately 60% seen once. The CDR3 is 15 residues long. The germline gives CDR1 MGHRA, CDR2 YSYEKL. Unmatched junction bases numbered 8, after V lost 4 bases and J lost 2 bases. Worth noting for this clone: As yet, its antigen is unknown.

The chain has TRBV4-1 and TRBJ2-7; 7 nucleotides match TRBD1. The receptor comes from a woman aged 55-69 years in good health and CMV-seropositive. Input material: PBMCs. CDR3 region: CASSLRDSHTYEQYF. CDR3 DNA sequence: TGCGCCAGCAGCCTCCGGGACAGCCATACCTACGAGCAGTACTTC.